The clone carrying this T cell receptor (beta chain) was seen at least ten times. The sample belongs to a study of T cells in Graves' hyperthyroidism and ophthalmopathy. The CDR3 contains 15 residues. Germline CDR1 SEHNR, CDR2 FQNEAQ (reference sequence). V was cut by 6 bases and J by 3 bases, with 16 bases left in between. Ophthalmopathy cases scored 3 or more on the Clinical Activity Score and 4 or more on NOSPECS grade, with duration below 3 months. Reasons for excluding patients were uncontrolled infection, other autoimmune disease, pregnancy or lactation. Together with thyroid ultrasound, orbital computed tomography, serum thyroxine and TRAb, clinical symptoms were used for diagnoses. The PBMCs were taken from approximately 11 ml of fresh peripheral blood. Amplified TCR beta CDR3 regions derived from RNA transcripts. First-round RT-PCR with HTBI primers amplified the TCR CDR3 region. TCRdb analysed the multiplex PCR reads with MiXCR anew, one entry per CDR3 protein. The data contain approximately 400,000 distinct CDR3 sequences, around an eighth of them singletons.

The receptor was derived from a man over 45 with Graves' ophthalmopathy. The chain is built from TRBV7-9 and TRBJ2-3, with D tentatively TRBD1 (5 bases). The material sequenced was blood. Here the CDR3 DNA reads TGTGCCAGCAGTTCAACCCAGGGATTTACAGATACGCAGTATTTT. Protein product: CASSSTQGFTDTQYF.